These 31 T cell receptor beta chains were all obtained from the same sample, sequenced in a study of T-cell reconstitution after alpha-beta-depleted transplantation in children (dated by TCRdb to 2015 to 2016). Library generation was performed with PCR. TCRdb records Illumina HiSeq 2500 as the sequencer. TCR libraries were prepared with molecular barcoding, using unique molecular identifiers to normalize TCRbeta repertoire quantification. Starting from the raw public reads, TCRdb applied fastp trimming at Q25, assembled clones with MiXCR and retained in-frame beta chains. Rows with one shared CDR3 protein collapse into an entry with the most common genes and DNA. The sample yields 450,000 to 550,000 distinct CDR3 sequences; roughly 10% were counted once. Of the sample, roughly 15% is held by the ten largest clones. The sample's treatment or condition label is to be understood as: allogeneic hematopoietic cell transplantation with graft depleted of TCRalphabeta T cells and CD19 B cells.

The sample in question was PBMCs, mostly from graft donor cells, obtained 180 days after TCRalphabeta/CD19-depleted stem cell transplant. These receptors were taken from a female patient between 2 and 15 years old who had a stem cell transplant for aplastic anemia, so the T cells may come from the graft donor.

This clonotype was seen repeatedly, ten times or more. V usage is TRBV7-2 and J usage is TRBJ2-3; D is uncertain. Germline V gene data show CDR1 as SGHTA and CDR2 as FQGNSA. This CDR3 is 13 amino acids long. Trimming took off 2 bases at V and 1 base at J, with 4 bases between the two ends. Here the CDR3 reads CASSLSRTDTQYF. In nucleotides, the CDR3 is TGTGCCAGCAGCTTATCCCGCACAGATACGCAGTATTTT.

In this sample, this clonotype turned up a few times. The chain uses TRBV20-1 and TRBJ1-3; 8 bases line up with TRBD1. J gave up 2 bases and V 1 base, and 1 base lay outside the gene matches. The CDR3 has 14 residues. Germline V CDR1 and CDR2: DFQATT, SNEGSKA (reference sequence). The CDR3 spells CSARGQGTGNTIYF. In DNA, the CDR3 is TGCAGTGCTAGAGGACAGGGGACTGGAAACACCATATATTTT.

This clonotype was seen more than once but under ten times. V is TRBV3-1 and J is TRBJ1-4; D is unresolved. This CDR3 is built from 13 residues. Germline assignment: CDR1 LGHDT and CDR2 YNNKEL (reference sequence). Trimming took off 4 bases at V and 8 bases at J, with 11 bases between the two ends. CDR3 DNA sequence: TGTGCCAGCAGCCGATTAGCTGGGGAAAAACTGTTTTTT. Translation: CASSRLAGEKLFF.

The chain is built from TRBV7-2 and TRBJ1-2, with 9 bases fitting TRBD1. The CDR3 contains 16 residues. Germline CDR1 SGHTA, CDR2 FQGNSA. J gave up 5 bases and V 1 base, and 8 bases lay outside the gene matches. The CDR3 DNA follows: TGTGCCAGCAGCTTAGGGTCGGGACAGGGAGGATATGGCTACACCTTC. Amino acids: CASSLGSGQGGYGYTF.

V gene TRBV5-1 combines with J gene TRBJ2-2, with 9 bases that match TRBD1. V dropped 7 bases and J dropped 1; count of bases not matched to a gene: 11. Germline V CDR1 and CDR2: SGHRS, YFSETQ. CDR3 length: 17 amino acids. The CDR3 is CASGKPEDRGNTGELFF. CDR3 coding DNA: TGCGCCAGCGGGAAGCCCGAGGACAGGGGGAACACCGGGGAGCTGTTTTTT.

The chain uses TRBV18 and TRBJ2-1; 13 bases align to TRBD2. From germline, CDR1 is KGHSH and CDR2 LQKENI. This CDR3 comprises 16 residues. V dropped 6 bases and J dropped 7; count of bases not matched to a gene: 9. The CDR3 region is CASSPRTSGSSNEQFF. In DNA, the CDR3 is TGTGCCAGCTCCCCCCGGACTAGCGGGAGCTCGAATGAGCAGTTCTTC. Together with reference TRBV18 and TRBJ2-1, the CDR3 gives the full variable domain: NAGVMQNPRHLVRRRGQEARLRCSPMKGHSHVYWYRQLPEEGLKFMVYLQKENIIDESGMPKERFSAEFPKEGPSILRIQQVVRGDSAAYFCASSPRTSGSSNEQFFGPGTRLTVL.

The gene calls are TRBV7-2 and TRBJ2-1; possible D gene TRBD2, 5 bases. The CDR3 has 16 amino acids. Trimming pared 3 bases from V and 0 bases from J, leaving 12 bases between. Germline-derived CDR1 and CDR2 are SGHTA and FQGNSA. The CDR3 region is CASSFWRRSSYNEQFF. The CDR3 DNA reads TGTGCCAGCAGCTTTTGGCGGAGGAGCTCCTACAATGAGCAGTTCTTC.

The CDR3 DNA is TGTGCCAGCAGCTTAGTTCCAGGTCCCTACGAGCAGTACGTC. As protein: CASSLVPGPYEQYV. The V gene is TRBV7-2, the J gene TRBJ2-7; D is uncertain. The V gene's germline CDR1 is SGHTA and CDR2 FQGNSA. The CDR3 contains 14 residues. With 1 base removed from V and 2 bases from J, the gap between germline ends came to 9 bases.

This clonotype has ten or more counts. The V gene is TRBV28, the J gene TRBJ2-7; D assignment may be TRBD1 or TRBD2 (7 bases each). The length of the CDR3 is 15 residues. Trimming pared 5 bases from V and 4 bases from J, leaving 18 bases between. The germline CDR1 and CDR2 sequences are MDHEN and SYDVKM. CDR3 amino acids: CASSKGGTRGYEQYF. CDR3 bases: TGTGCCAGCAGTAAGGGGGGGACCAGGGGGTACGAGCAGTACTTC.

This clonotype showed up many times. The chain couples TRBV7-9 to TRBJ2-7; D not resolved. Germline loops: CDR1 SEHNR, CDR2 FQNEAQ (reference sequence). CDR3 length: 12 amino acids. V dropped 5 bases and J dropped 3 bases, with 8 bases sitting between them. The CDR3 sequence: CASSPGLYEQYV. As DNA, the CDR3 is TGTGCCAGCAGCCCCGGCCTCTACGAGCAGTACGTC.

A few counts support this clonotype. The chain uses TRBV6-2 or TRBV6-3 and TRBJ2-5; tentative D call: TRBD1 (6 bases). The ends were cut back, 7 bases at V and 3 bases at J, with 15 bases in the middle. Germline-derived CDR1 and CDR2 are MNHEY and SVGEGT. The CDR3 runs to 14 residues. CDR3: CASNKDSVKETQYF. The CDR3 region has the DNA TGTGCCAGCAACAAGGACAGTGTCAAAGAGACCCAGTACTTC.

The chain recombines TRBV18 with TRBJ1-3; the D is unclear. Germline-derived CDR1 and CDR2 are KGHSH and LQKENI. The V end was cut by 2 bases, the J end by 0 bases, with 11 bases between. The CDR3 has 16 residues. CDR3 sequence (DNA): TGTGCCAGCTCACCAAACATTCCTTCCTCTGGAAACACCATATATTTT. Translated, it gives CASSPNIPSSGNTIYF.

In its sample, this clonotype was seen a few times. The chain employs TRBV20-1 and TRBJ1-5, with D maybe TRBD1 (6 bases). V was pared by 3 bases and J by 5 bases, with 11 bases between. CDR1 is DFQATT, CDR2 SNEGSKA, per germline (reference sequence). This CDR3 region has 13 residues. The CDR3 here is CSARGDIDQPQHF. The DNA for the CDR3 is TGCAGTGCTAGGGGGGACATAGATCAGCCCCAGCATTTT.

This sequence joins TRBV29-1 and TRBJ2-2; D is unresolved. With 2 bases removed from V and 4 bases from J, the gap between germline ends came to 14 bases. Germline assignment: CDR1 SQVTM and CDR2 ANQGSEA. This CDR3 contains 15 residues. The CDR3 reads CSVERVLLGTGELFF. CDR3 DNA: TGCAGCGTTGAAAGGGTGCTTTTGGGCACCGGGGAGCTGTTTTTT.

This rearrangement joins TRBV19 to TRBJ2-7; 9 positions match TRBD1. J was trimmed by 5 bases and V by 4 bases; bases with no gene match: 3. There are 13 residues in the CDR3. The germline V gene has CDR1 LNHDA and CDR2 SQIVND (reference sequence). CDR3 sequence (DNA): TGTGCCAGTAGTAGGCGACAGGGGGACGAGCAGTACGTC. Its translation is CASSRRQGDEQYV.

This clonotype was counted many times. V gene TRBV6-2 or TRBV6-3 combines with J gene TRBJ2-5; D might be TRBD1 (5 bases). CDR1 is MNHEY, CDR2 SVGEGT, per germline. The CDR3 totals 13 residues. V dropped 6 bases and J dropped 9 bases, with 17 bases sitting between them. The CDR3 DNA reads as TGTGCCAGCAGCCCCCGGATCGCAGGGTCCCAGTACTTC. Protein product: CASSPRIAGSQYF.

The CDR3 bases are TGTGCCAGCAGCGATTCTAGCGGGGCCGAGGGGCAGTACGTC. This codes for CASSDSSGAEGQYV. V usage is TRBV12-3 or TRBV12-4 and J usage is TRBJ2-7, with 9 bases fitting TRBD2. This CDR3 region has 14 residues. V trimming: 6 bases; J trimming: 9 bases; junction bases outside the gene matches: 12.

This clonotype has ten or more counts. This chain connects TRBV12-3 or TRBV12-4 to TRBJ1-1; D call uncertain. Trimming removed 4 bases from V and 5 bases from J, with 14 bases in between. This CDR3 is 14 amino acids long. CDR3 DNA: TGTGCCAGCAGTTCGGATCTTCGAAGAACTGAAGCTTTCTTT. Its translation: CASSSDLRRTEAFF.

The gene calls are TRBV21-1 and TRBJ2-6; the D call in the table, TRBD1, was not verified against the DNA. TRBV21-1 is designated a pseudogene. The CDR3 is 19 residues long. CDR3: CASSNLGTGDHSGANVLTF. The CDR3, as DNA: TGTGCCAGCAGCAATCTCGGGACAGGGGACCACTCTGGGGCCAACGTCCTGACTTTC.

CDR3 bases: TGTGCCAGCAGAGCTGACAGGGCAAACACCGGGGAGCTGTTTTTT. Translation gives CASRADRANTGELFF. The gene calls are TRBV2 and TRBJ2-2, with TRBD1 matching over 7 bases. Germline CDR1 reads SNHLY; CDR2 reads FYNNEI. The junction had 6 bases not matched to a gene; V was cut back by 6 bases and J by 2 bases. The CDR3 spans 15 residues.

The sample holds many counts of this clonotype. The chain employs TRBV4-3 and TRBJ2-7; 11 nucleotides align to TRBD1. Per germline, CDR1 LGHNA and CDR2 YSLEER. The CDR3 has 15 amino acids. V was pared by 1 base and J by 9 bases, with 8 bases of the junction left unmatched. The CDR3 region is CASSQGGTGGSVQYF. The CDR3 bases are TGCGCCAGCAGCCAAGGGGGGACAGGGGGATCTGTGCAGTACTTC.

This clonotype was picked up a small number of times. J is TRBJ1-5 and V is TRBV7-8; TRBD1 might be the D (6 bases). Trimming removed 3 bases from V and 0 bases from J, with 12 bases in between. Germline V gene lookup returns CDR1 SGHVS and CDR2 FQNEAQ. The CDR3 totals 16 residues. The CDR3 region has the DNA TGTGCCAGCAGCTTTTCCGGGACACTTAGCAATCAGCCCCAGCATTTT. This encodes CASSFSGTLSNQPQHF. Based on the CDR3 plus reference TRBV7-8 and TRBJ1-5, the full variable domain is GAGVSQSPRYKVAKRGQDVALRCDPISGHVSLFWYQQALGQGPEFLTYFQNEAQLDKSGLPSDRFFAERPEGSVSTLKIQRTQQEDSAVYLCASSFSGTLSNQPQHFGDGTRLSIL.

This clonotype was detected many times. V gene TRBV20-1 combines with J gene TRBJ1-2; D is unclear. Germline CDR1 is DFQATT and CDR2 is SNEGSKA (reference sequence). Trimming cost V 6 bases and J 5 bases, with 10 bases left between them. The CDR3 spans 11 residues. CDR3 loop: CSARRGYGYTF. In DNA, the CDR3 is TGCAGTGCGAGACGAGGGTATGGCTACACCTTC.

This chain uses TRBV6-2 or TRBV6-3 with TRBJ2-2, with 11 bases aligning to TRBD2. Per the germline V gene, CDR1 is MNHEY and CDR2 is SVGEGT. V was clipped by 10 bases and J by 4 bases; unmatched bases: 8. The CDR3 has 15 amino acids. CDR3 DNA: TGTGCCACCAAGGGTAGCGGGAGGGGCACCGGGGAGCTGTTTTTT. Protein product: CATKGSGRGTGELFF.

The J gene is TRBJ2-7, the V gene TRBV27; D is possibly TRBD2 (6 bases). The CDR3 has 12 residues. Germline CDR1 is MNHEY and CDR2 is SMNVEV (reference sequence). Trimming cost V 5 bases and J 6 bases, with 11 bases left between them. The CDR3 region is CASSPGTCEQYV. CDR3 sequence (DNA): TGTGCCAGCAGTCCGGGGACTTGCGAGCAGTACGTC.

This chain connects TRBV18 to TRBJ2-3, with TRBD2 matching 12 bases. V shed 3 bases and J 0 bases; nucleotides not matched to a gene: 7. CDR1 is KGHSH and CDR2 is LQKENI in the germline V gene. CDR3 length: 18 amino acids. CDR3 region: CASSPAVGLAGSTDTQYF. The DNA for the CDR3 is TGTGCCAGCTCACCGGCAGTCGGACTAGCGGGGAGCACAGATACGCAGTATTTT.

This clonotype showed up just a few times. The V and J genes are TRBV6-1 and TRBJ2-3; a weak D match, TRBD2 (6 bases). Trimming took off 6 bases at V and 3 bases at J, with 13 bases between the two ends. The germline CDR1 and CDR2 sequences are MNHNS and SASEGT. There are 14 residues in the CDR3. This chain's CDR3 is CASRHGEATDTQYF. For the CDR3, the DNA is TGTGCCAGCAGGCATGGGGAGGCGACAGATACGCAGTATTTT.

This clonotype has a count of ten or more. J is TRBJ1-1 and V is TRBV12-3 or TRBV12-4, with D possibly matching TRBD1 (5 bases). V was pared by 3 bases and J by 1 base, with 9 bases between. The CDR3 runs 14 residues. The CDR3 spells CASSFEGRNTEAFF. The CDR3 nucleotides read TGTGCCAGCAGTTTTGAGGGGCGGAACACTGAAGCTTTCTTT.

This clonotype was seen more than once but under ten times. V is TRBV12-3 or TRBV12-4 and J is TRBJ1-2; D is undetermined. Trimming removed 7 bases from V and 4 bases from J, with 19 bases in between. CDR3 length: 15 amino acids. The CDR3 nucleotides are TGTGCCAGCACCTTGGGTGCGGGCAGCTCCTATGGCTACACCTTC. It codes for CASTLGAGSSYGYTF.

This clonotype was seen a handful of times. V and J are TRBV15 and TRBJ1-5; TRBD1 matches 12 bases. J gave up 6 bases and V 6 bases, and 6 bases lay outside the gene matches. Germline V lookup: CDR1 LNHNV, CDR2 YYDKDF (reference sequence). CDR3 length equals 15 residues. Here the CDR3 reads CATSRDRGLGQPQHF. Written as DNA, the CDR3 is TGTGCCACCAGTAGGGACAGGGGGCTTGGTCAGCCCCAGCATTTT.

The J gene is TRBJ2-1, the V gene TRBV20-1; D not certain. Trimming left V 1 base short and J 7 bases short, with 8 bases between. The germline CDR1 and CDR2 sequences are DFQATT and SNEGSKA (reference sequence). The CDR3 length is 12 residues. The CDR3 DNA sequence: TGCAGTGCTAGAGTGGGCGCGAATGAGCAGTTCTTC. Encoded protein: CSARVGANEQFF.